Described below is a single T cell receptor beta chain sequence and its context. Trimming removed 7 bases from V and 1 base from J, with 13 bases in between. The V gene's germline CDR1 is SNHLY and CDR2 FYNNEI. The CDR3 extends over 14 amino acids. This entry is derived from a study of blood T cell repertoires in COVID-19. Turning to the study itself: Samples representing acute and convalescent COVID-19 were sourced from the United States, Italy and Spain.

Data came from immunoSEQ multiplex PCR; TCRdb stores just in-frame clones and leaves some out. The table has under 300,000 clones, 80% to 95% seen once. The TCR sequence derives from a woman younger than 30 who had recovered from COVID-19. V usage is TRBV2 and J usage is TRBJ1-2; D is undetermined. Source material: PBMCs or T cells enriched from blood (not recorded which). Written as DNA, the CDR3 is TGTGCCAGCATGATAGGGAGGATTAACTATGGCTACACCTTC. The encoded protein is CASMIGRINYGYTF.